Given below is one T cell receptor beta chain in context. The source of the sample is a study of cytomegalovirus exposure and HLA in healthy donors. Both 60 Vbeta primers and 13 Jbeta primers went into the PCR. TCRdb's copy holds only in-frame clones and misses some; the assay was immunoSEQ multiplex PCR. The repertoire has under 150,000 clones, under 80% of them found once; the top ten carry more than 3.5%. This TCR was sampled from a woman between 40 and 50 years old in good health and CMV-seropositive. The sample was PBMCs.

CDR3 sequence reads: CASSIDHRSDYGYTF. The CDR3 nucleotides are TGTGCCAGTAGTATAGATCATCGGAGTGACTATGGCTACACCTTC. The chain joins TRBV19 to TRBJ1-2; D is unresolved. V was cut by 0 bases and J by 3 bases, with 11 bases left in between. This CDR3 contains 15 residues. Per the germline V gene, CDR1 is LNHDA and CDR2 is SQIVND (reference sequence). The variable domain in full, with the rest retrieved from reference TRBV19 and TRBJ1-2, is DGGITQSPKYLFRKEGQNVTLSCEQNLNHDAMYWYRQDPGQGLRLIYYSQIVNDFQKGDIAEGYSVSREKKESFPLTVTSAQKNPTAFYLCASSIDHRSDYGYTFGSGTRLTVV.